This T cell receptor beta chain came from a study of T cells in narcolepsy. V was clipped by 8 bases and J by 8 bases, with 15 bases between them. Looked up from germline, CDR1 is MNHNS and CDR2 is SASEGT. This CDR3 spans 12 amino acids. Clones were sequenced by immunoSEQ multiplex PCR, and TCRdb holds only the in-frame ones, with some missing. Counted here are 25,000 or so clones, approximately 85% occurring once; the ten biggest clones make up about 10%. This TCR derives from a human donor in good health. The chain recombines TRBV6-1 with TRBJ1-2; the D gene is possibly TRBD1 (5 bases). The source material was memory (CD45RA-) CD4+ T cells from blood. The chain's CDR3 is CASGTRTKGYTF. The CDR3 nucleotides are TGTGCCAGCGGGACCCGGACGAAGGGCTACACCTTC.